This is a list of T cell receptor beta chains from one sample in a study of cytomegalovirus exposure and HLA in healthy donors. This table comes from immunoSEQ multiplex PCR, and its TCRdb copy is limited to in-frame clones, with some not included. The sample has 90,000 to 120,000 clones; around 73% are singletons. The sample comprised PBMCs. These receptors all stem from a young man in good health and CMV-seronegative. Both conserved end residues are part of each CDR3. D genes are given only for firm matches. Part of the rows lack a size; the others show once, few, many or a class for expanded clones.

d_gene | abundance | j_gene | v_gene | CDR3aa | CDR3nt
TRBD2 | . | TRBJ2-3 | TRBV19 | CASSITSGGWDTQYF | TGTGCCAGTAGTATCACTAGCGGGGGATGGGATACGCAGTATTTT
. | . | TRBJ1-2 | TRBV6-5 | CASSYGRVNYGYTF | TGTGCCAGCAGTTACGGCAGGGTGAACTATGGCTACACCTTC
. | . | TRBJ1-2 | TRBV30 | CAWSVLGHSYGYTF | TGTGCCTGGAGTGTACTGGGACACAGCTATGGCTACACCTTC
TRBD1 | . | TRBJ1-1 | TRBV7-9 | CASSSRTGENTEAFF | TGTGCCAGCAGCTCCCGGACAGGGGAGAACACTGAAGCTTTCTTT
. | . | TRBJ2-3 | TRBV11-3 | CASSHRAGGDTQYF | TGTGCCAGCAGCCACCGGGCAGGAGGAGATACGCAGTATTTT
. | . | TRBJ1-5 | TRBV6-4 | CASSDPQRVSNQPQHF | TGTGCCAGCAGTGACCCCCAACGGGTTAGCAATCAGCCCCAGCATTTT
. | . | TRBJ2-7 | TRBV19 | CTSKGEGLDYEQYF | TGTACCAGCAAGGGGGAGGGTCTGGACTACGAGCAGTACTTC
. | . | TRBJ2-3 | TRBV27 | CASSQTGWITDTQYF | TGTGCCAGCAGCCAGACTGGCTGGATCACAGATACGCAGTATTTT
. | . | TRBJ1-2 | TRBV1 | CTSSPGGVAGYTF | TGCACCAGCAGCCCAGGCGGGGTTGCTGGCTACACCTTC
. | . | TRBJ2-7 | TRBV1 | CTSSRPTSGSYEQYF | TGCACCAGCAGCCGACCGACTAGCGGGTCCTACGAGCAGTACTTC
TRBD1 | few | TRBJ2-5 | TRBV7-7 | CASSFGQGAGETQYF | TGTGCCAGCAGCTTTGGTCAGGGGGCAGGAGAGACCCAGTACTTC
. | . | TRBJ2-7 | TRBV10-3 | CATRAEGVREQYF | TGTGCCACCCGCGCGGAAGGGGTGAGGGAGCAGTACTTC
TRBD1 | . | TRBJ1-3 | TRBV5-1 | CASSRGQTDSGNTIYF | TGCGCCAGCAGCAGGGGACAGACAGACTCTGGAAACACCATATATTTT
. | . | TRBJ1-2 | TRBV5-4 | CASSLRAQGKQGYTF | TGTGCCAGCAGCTTGAGAGCGCAGGGAAAACAGGGCTACACCTTC
. | . | TRBJ1-2 | TRBV29-1 | CSVEEMEVLGGYTF | TGCAGCGTTGAAGAGATGGAGGTTTTGGGTGGCTACACCTTC
TRBD1 | . | TRBJ1-5 | TRBV19 | CASRTGTGGSGSNQPQHF | TGTGCCAGTAGAACCGGGACAGGGGGTTCAGGTAGCAATCAGCCCCAGCATTTT
TRBD2 | . | TRBJ2-1 | TRBV7-9 | CASSLEGGGSYNEQFF | TGTGCCAGCAGCTTAGAGGGCGGGGGTTCCTACAATGAGCAGTTCTTC
TRBD1 | . | TRBJ1-2 | TRBV28 | CASTRQGRTNGYTF | TGTGCCAGCACCAGACAGGGGCGTACGAATGGCTACACCTTC
TRBD1 | . | TRBJ1-2 | TRBV2 | CASRTDRLLYGYTF | TGTGCCAGCAGGACGGACAGGTTATTATATGGCTACACCTTC
TRBD1 | . | TRBJ2-7 | TRBV7-3 | CASSAEGQGSDEQYF | TGTGCCAGCAGCGCGGAAGGACAGGGATCGGACGAGCAGTACTTC
TRBD1 | few | TRBJ1-6 | TRBV11-2 | CASSLRDRPDNSPLHF | TGTGCCAGCAGCCTCCGGGACAGGCCTGATAATTCACCCCTCCACTTT
. | . | TRBJ1-6 | TRBV28 | CASSVSGSPLHF | TGTGCCAGCAGTGTCAGCGGCTCACCCCTCCACTTT
TRBD1 | . | TRBJ1-5 | TRBV2 | CASKDRGREQPQHF | TGTGCCAGCAAGGACAGGGGGCGCGAACAGCCCCAGCATTTT
TRBD1 | . | TRBJ2-7 | TRBV5-1 | CASSLGGTGAYEQYF | TGCGCCAGCAGCTTGGGGGGGACAGGGGCCTACGAGCAGTACTTC
. | . | TRBJ2-1 | TRBV9 | CASSVAQGFSNEQFF | TGTGCCAGCAGCGTAGCCCAGGGGTTCTCCAATGAGCAGTTCTTC
. | . | TRBJ1-1 | TRBV7-6 | CASSLGQTGHAEAFF | TGTGCCAGCAGCTTAGGCCAGACAGGTCACGCTGAAGCTTTCTTT
TRBD2 | . | TRBJ2-1 | TRBV11-2 | CASSSSGSASSYNEQFF | TGTGCCAGCAGCTCTAGCGGTAGCGCGAGCTCCTACAATGAGCAGTTCTTC
TRBD2 | . | TRBJ2-7 | TRBV7-2 | CASSPRLAGVGQYF | TGTGCCAGCAGCCCTCGACTAGCGGGGGTAGGGCAGTACTTC
. | few | TRBJ2-6 | TRBV28 | CASSTGKGANVLTF | TGTGCCAGCAGTACAGGGAAGGGGGCCAACGTCCTGACTTTC